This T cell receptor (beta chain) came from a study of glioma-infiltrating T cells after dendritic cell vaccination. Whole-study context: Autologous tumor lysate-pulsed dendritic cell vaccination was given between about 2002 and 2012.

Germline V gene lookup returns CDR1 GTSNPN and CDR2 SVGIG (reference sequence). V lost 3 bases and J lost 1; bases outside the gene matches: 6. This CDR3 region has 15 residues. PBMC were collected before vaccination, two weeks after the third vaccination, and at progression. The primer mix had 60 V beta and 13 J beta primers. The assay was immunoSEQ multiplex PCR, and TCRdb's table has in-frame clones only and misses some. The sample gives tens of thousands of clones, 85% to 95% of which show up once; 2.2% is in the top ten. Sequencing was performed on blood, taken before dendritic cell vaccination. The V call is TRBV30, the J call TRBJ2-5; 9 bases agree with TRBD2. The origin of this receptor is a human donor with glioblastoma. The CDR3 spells CAWSLAGNFQETQYF. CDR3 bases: TGTGCCTGGAGCCTAGCGGGGAATTTCCAAGAGACCCAGTACTTC.